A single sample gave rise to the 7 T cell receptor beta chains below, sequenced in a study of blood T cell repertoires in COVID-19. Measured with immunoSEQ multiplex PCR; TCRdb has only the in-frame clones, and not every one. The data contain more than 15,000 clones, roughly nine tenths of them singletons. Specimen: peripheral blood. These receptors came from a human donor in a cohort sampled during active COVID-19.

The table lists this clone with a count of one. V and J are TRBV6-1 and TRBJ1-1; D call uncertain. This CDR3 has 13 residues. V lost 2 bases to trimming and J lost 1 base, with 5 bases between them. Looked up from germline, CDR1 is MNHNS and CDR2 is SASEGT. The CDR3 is CASSERGNTEAFF. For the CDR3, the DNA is TGTGCCAGCAGTGAACGCGGGAACACTGAAGCTTTCTTT.

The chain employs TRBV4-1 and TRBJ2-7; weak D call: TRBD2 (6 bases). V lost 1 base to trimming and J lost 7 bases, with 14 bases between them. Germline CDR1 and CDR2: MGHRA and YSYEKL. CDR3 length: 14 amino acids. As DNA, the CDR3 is TGCGCCAGCAGCCAAGTTCGGGGGTTGGAGGAGCAGTACGTC. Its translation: CASSQVRGLEEQYV.

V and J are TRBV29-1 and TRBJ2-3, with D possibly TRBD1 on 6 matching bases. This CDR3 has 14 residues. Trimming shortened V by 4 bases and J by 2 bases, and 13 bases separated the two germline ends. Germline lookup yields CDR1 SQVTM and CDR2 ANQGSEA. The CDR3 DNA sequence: TGCAGCGTTGCCCACAGGGATCCCACAGATACGCAGTATTTT. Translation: CSVAHRDPTDTQYF.

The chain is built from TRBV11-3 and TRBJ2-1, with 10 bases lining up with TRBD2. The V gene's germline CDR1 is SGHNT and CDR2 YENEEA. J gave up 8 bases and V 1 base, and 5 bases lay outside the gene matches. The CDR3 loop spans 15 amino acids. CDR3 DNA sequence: TGTGCCAGCAGCTTAGGGGGGACTAGCGTCGATGAGCAGTTCTTC. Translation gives CASSLGGTSVDEQFF.

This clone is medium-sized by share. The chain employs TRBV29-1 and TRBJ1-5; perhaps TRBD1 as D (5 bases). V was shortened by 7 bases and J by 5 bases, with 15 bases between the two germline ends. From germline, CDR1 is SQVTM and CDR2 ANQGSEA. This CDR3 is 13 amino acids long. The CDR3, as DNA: TGCAGCGGTGCCACAGGTGTCGATCAGCCCCAGCATTTT. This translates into CSGATGVDQPQHF.

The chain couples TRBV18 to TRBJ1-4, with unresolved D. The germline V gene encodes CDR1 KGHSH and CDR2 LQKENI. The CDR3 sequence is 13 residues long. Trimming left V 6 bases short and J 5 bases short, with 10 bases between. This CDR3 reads CASSSPLNEKLFF. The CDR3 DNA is TGTGCCAGCTCCTCCCCACTCAATGAAAAACTGTTTTTT.

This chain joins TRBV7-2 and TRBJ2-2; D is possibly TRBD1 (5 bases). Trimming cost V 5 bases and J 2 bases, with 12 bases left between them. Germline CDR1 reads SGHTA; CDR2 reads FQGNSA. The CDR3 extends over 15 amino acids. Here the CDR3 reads CASSTQGKNTGELFF. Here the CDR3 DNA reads TGTGCCAGCAGCACCCAGGGCAAAAACACCGGGGAGCTGTTTTTT. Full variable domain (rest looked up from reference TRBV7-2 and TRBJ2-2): GAGVSQSPSNKVTEKGKDVELRCDPISGHTALYWYRQSLGQGLEFLIYFQGNSAPDKSGLPSDRFSAERTGGSVSTLTIQRTQQEDSAVYLCASSTQGKNTGELFFGEGSRLTVL.